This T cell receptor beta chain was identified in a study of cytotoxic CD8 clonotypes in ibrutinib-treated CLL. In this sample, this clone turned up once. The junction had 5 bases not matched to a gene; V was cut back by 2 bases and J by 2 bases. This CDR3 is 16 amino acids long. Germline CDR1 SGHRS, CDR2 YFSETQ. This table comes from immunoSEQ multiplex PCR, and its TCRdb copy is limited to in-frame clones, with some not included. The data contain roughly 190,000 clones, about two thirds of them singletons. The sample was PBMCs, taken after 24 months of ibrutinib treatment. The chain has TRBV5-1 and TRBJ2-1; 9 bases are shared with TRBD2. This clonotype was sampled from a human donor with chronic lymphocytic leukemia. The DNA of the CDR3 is TGCGCCAGCAGCTTCTTAGCGGGAGTCGCCTACAATGAGCAGTTCTTC. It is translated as CASSFLAGVAYNEQFF.